The source of this TCR beta chain is a study of T cells in Graves' hyperthyroidism and ophthalmopathy. What was amplified from RNA transcripts were TCR beta CDR3 regions. An initial round of RT-PCR targeting the TCR CDR3 relied on the HTBI primer set. One entry per CDR3 protein, called by TCRdb with MiXCR from the multiplex PCR reads. This table has some 490,000 distinct CDR3 sequences, under 25% appearing once. This CDR3 comprises 16 residues. V lost 6 bases and J lost 4; bases outside the gene matches: 13. From germline, CDR1 is MDHEN and CDR2 SYDVKM. Source material: blood. This clonotype was obtained from a woman aged 65 to 85 with Graves' ophthalmopathy. V gene TRBV28 combines with J gene TRBJ2-7, with TRBD1 matching 9 bases. The CDR3 reads CASSGTGTGIFYEQYF. DNA of the CDR3: TGTGCCAGCAGCGGGACCGGGACAGGGATATTTTACGAGCAGTACTTC.